This is a list of T cell receptor beta chains from one sample in a study of T cells in Graves' hyperthyroidism and ophthalmopathy. MiXCR was run by TCRdb on the multiplex PCR reads, yielding one entry per CDR3 protein. The table lists a few hundred thousand distinct CDR3 sequences, about 20% of them singletons, with around a quarter in the top ten. The sample consisted of blood. The source of these receptors is a man younger than 35 with Graves' hyperthyroidism. Both conserved end residues are part of each CDR3. The D gene is left open where the match is weak. The size entry is marked missing in some rows and otherwise reads once, few, many or a size class.

>-|TRBV28|many|TRBJ2-6
TGTGCCCAAGACCTCGAGGGTTCCCCCTCTGGGGCCAACGTCCTGACTTTC
CAQDLEGSPSGANVLTF
>-|TRBV6-5|many|TRBJ1-6
TGTGCCAGCAGTTACGATGGGCATAGGGATTCACCCCTCCACTTT
CASSYDGHRDSPLHF
>TRBD1|TRBV27|-|TRBJ1-1
TGTGCCAGCAGTTTAGGCCAGGGGGGGATCGGTTTCTTT
CASSLGQGGIGFF
>-|TRBV29-1|-|TRBJ1-1
TGCAGCGTTAGGAGGGGCGGAGAGGACACTGAAGCTTTCTTT
CSVRRGGEDTEAFF
>TRBD2|TRBV6-5|few|TRBJ2-7
TGTGCCAGCAGTTACCGCCTAGCGGGAGGGCACTACGAGCAGTACTTC
CASSYRLAGGHYEQYF
>TRBD1|TRBV18|-|TRBJ2-5
TGTGCCAGCTCACCAGAAGGGACAGGGTACCAAGAGACCCAGTACTTC
CASSPEGTGYQETQYF
>-|TRBV19|few|TRBJ1-2
TGTGCCAGTAGTGGTCCCCTTCAAGACATTAACTATGGCTACACCTTC
CASSGPLQDINYGYTF
>-|TRBV11-2|many|TRBJ2-7
TGTGCCAGCAGTACGGGAATTTACTACGAGCAGTACTTC
CASSTGIYYEQYF
>-|TRBV6-5|-|TRBJ2-5
TGTGCCAGCAGTTACAGCCAAGAGACCCAGTACTTC
CASSYSQETQYF
>-|TRBV3-2|many|TRBJ1-1
TGTGCCAGCAGCCAGGGGTCCTCTGTCACTGAAGCTTTCTTT
CASSQGSSVTEAFF
>TRBD1|TRBV20-1|-|TRBJ1-5
TGCAGTGCCAGGACAGGGGGCGACCAGCCCCAGCATTTT
CSARTGGDQPQHF
>TRBD1|TRBV12-3/TRBV12-4|many|TRBJ1-2
TGTGCCAGCACCTGGGGACAGGTTGGCTACACCTTC
CASTWGQVGYTF
>-|TRBV2|-|TRBJ1-2
TGTGCCAGCAGACGTCTCGGCAGCCAAAGGGATGGCTACACCTTC
CASRRLGSQRDGYTF
>-|TRBV29-1|many|TRBJ1-1
TGCAGCGACCTCCGAGGTCTCGAAGCTTTCTTT
CSDLRGLEAFF
>-|TRBV28|few|TRBJ1-1
TGTGCCAGCAGTTTATTAAGGGGGGGACAAGGGGCTTTCTTT
CASSLLRGGQGAFF
>TRBD2|TRBV7-3|-|TRBJ2-5
TGTGCCAGCAGCCCCCAAGCGGGGGTGAGGGAGACCCAGTACTTC
CASSPQAGVRETQYF
>-|TRBV28|few|TRBJ1-2
TGTGCCATCCCTATTGATGGGGCGAACTATGGCTACACCTTC
CAIPIDGANYGYTF
>-|TRBV11-2|many|TRBJ2-7
TGTGCCAGCAGCACAATACTACAGCGCTACGAGCAGTACTTC
CASSTILQRYEQYF
>-|TRBV20-1|many|TRBJ2-5
TGCAGTGCGTCTCTGAAGGGAGAGACCCAGTACTTC
CSASLKGETQYF
>-|TRBV7-8|many|TRBJ1-1
TGTGCCAGCAGCGGATACTGGGGGCCCGAAGCTTTCTTT
CASSGYWGPEAFF
>-|TRBV5-1|few|TRBJ1-2
TGCGCCAGCAGCTTGGTTTCTGGGGTCGACTATGGCTACACCTTC
CASSLVSGVDYGYTF
>-|TRBV27|many|TRBJ2-5
TGTGCCACTACATGGACCCAGTACTTC
CATTWTQYF
>-|TRBV3-1|-|TRBJ2-7
TGTGCCAGCAGCCAAGTTTGGTCTGGGACCGAGCAGTACTTC
CASSQVWSGTEQYF
>TRBD1|TRBV6-1|few|TRBJ1-3
TGTGCCAGCAGGAGACAGGGGGCGATTGGAAACACCATATATTTT
CASRRQGAIGNTIYF
>-|TRBV29-1|-|TRBJ2-7
TGCAGCGTGCTCGTGGAGAAGCAGTACTTC
CSVLVEKQYF
>-|TRBV3-1|many|TRBJ1-1
TGTGCCAGCAGTCGGGGCTGGGGCACTGAAGCTTTCTTT
CASSRGWGTEAFF
>TRBD1|TRBV6-1|many|TRBJ2-7
TGTGCCAGCAGTCAGACAGACAGGGGCCGGTACGAGCAGTACTTC
CASSQTDRGRYEQYF
>TRBD1|TRBV27|few|TRBJ1-6
TGTGCCAGCAGTAACAGGGGCGATTCACCCCTCCACTTT
CASSNRGDSPLHF